The T cell receptor beta chain described here comes from a study of blood T cell repertoires in COVID-19. Study summary: COVID-19 samples from acute and convalescent phases originated in the United States, Italy and Spain.

Two negative PCRs, clearance, or symptom resolution had been documented for recovered Cohort 3 donors. Methods used by the authors: For nucleated cells, counts were estimated from reference gene primer amplification. TCRdb's table, derived via immunoSEQ multiplex PCR, lists solely in-frame clones and lacks some. V and J calls and clone size come straight from that table; D and trimming were deduced from the DNA. Counted here are approximately 300,000 clones, more than 70% occurring once; the ten biggest clones make up less than 6%. This CDR3 has 15 amino acids. From germline, CDR1 is SEHNR and CDR2 FQNEAQ (reference sequence). Trimming took off 2 bases at V and 0 bases at J, with 11 bases between the two ends.

The sequenced sample consisted of PBMCs or T cells enriched from blood (not recorded which). The clonotype comes from a young woman who had recovered from COVID-19. This chain connects TRBV7-9 to TRBJ2-7, with D possibly being TRBD2 (6 bases). The CDR3 nucleotides read TGTGCCAGCAGCTTATTTTCCGGGAGCTCCTACGAGCAGTACTTC. Protein: CASSLFSGSSYEQYF.